This is a list of T cell receptor beta chains from one sample in a study of radiotherapy plus CTLA-4 blockade in lung cancer. The table came from immunoSEQ multiplex PCR; TCRdb's copy has only in-frame clones and leaves some out. This sample has about 87,000 clones, with approximately 86% found just once. Here the sequenced sample was peripheral blood, taken from a patient treated with radiotherapy plus ipilimumab. These TCRs come from a human donor with non-small cell lung cancer that progressed on radiotherapy plus ipilimumab. The CDR3 runs from the conserved cysteine through the conserved F or W. The order of the fields is CDR3 length, D gene, V gene, J gene, clone size, CDR3 DNA, CDR3 protein. D genes are given only for firm matches. Expanded clones are given a class, and other clones once, few, many or no size at all.

10	NA	TRBV30	TRBJ1-2	NA	TGTGCCTGGGGACTTTATGGCTACACCTTC	CAWGLYGYTF
14	NA	TRBV29-1	TRBJ2-1	NA	TGCAGCGTTGTCCTAGCGAGCTCCTACAATGAGCAGTTCTTC	CSVVLASSYNEQFF
18	TRBD2	TRBV4-2	TRBJ2-2	NA	TGTGCCAGCAGCCACGGTGGACTAGCGGGGGGCCGGGGCGGGGAGCTGTTTTTT	CASSHGGLAGGRGGELFF
15	NA	TRBV5-4	TRBJ1-2	NA	TGTGCCAGCAGCTTGGGGGGGGCAGGTGCTTATGGCTACACCTTC	CASSLGGAGAYGYTF
14	NA	TRBV5-4	TRBJ2-7	NA	TGTGCCAGCAGCTTTACCTTCGGCTCCTACGAGCAGTACTTC	CASSFTFGSYEQYF
18	TRBD2	TRBV19	TRBJ2-5	NA	TGTGCCAGTACCCAGGGGGGACTAGCGGTAGCGGGAGGGGAGACCCAGTACTTC	CASTQGGLAVAGGETQYF
12	NA	TRBV7-6	TRBJ2-3	NA	TGTGCCAGCAGCTCCGTTGGAGATACGCAGTATTTT	CASSSVGDTQYF
15	NA	TRBV25-1	TRBJ2-5	few	TGTGCCAGCAGTGGGGGACTGCCAGGAGGAGAGACCCAGTACTTC	CASSGGLPGGETQYF
13	NA	TRBV4-1	TRBJ1-1	NA	TGCGCCAGCAGCCGGACAGAGAACACTGAAGCTTTCTTT	CASSRTENTEAFF
15	NA	TRBV4-3	TRBJ1-6	NA	TGCGCCAGCAGCCAAGATCTGGGAAGTAATTCACCCCTCCACTTT	CASSQDLGSNSPLHF
15	NA	TRBV9	TRBJ1-2	NA	TGTGCCAGCAGCGCCTCCCTCGACGGAATCTATGGCTACACCTTC	CASSASLDGIYGYTF
14	TRBD1	TRBV6-5	TRBJ2-2	NA	TGTGCCAGCTTGGGACAGGGGAACACCGGGGAGCTGTTTTTT	CASLGQGNTGELFF
15	TRBD2	TRBV11-2	TRBJ2-7	NA	TGTGCCAGCACCGGAACTAGCGGGAGTAGCTACGAGCAGTACTTC	CASTGTSGSSYEQYF
15	TRBD2	TRBV4-1	TRBJ2-7	NA	TGCGCCAGCAGCCAAGGCTTGACTAGCGTCTCCGAGCAGTACTTC	CASSQGLTSVSEQYF
14	NA	TRBV27	TRBJ2-7	NA	TGTGCCAGCAGGCAAGACTCAAGCTCCTACGAGCAGTACTTC	CASRQDSSSYEQYF
15	TRBD2	TRBV6-4	TRBJ2-3	NA	TGTGCCAGCAGTGGACTAGCGGGAGGGCCAGATACGCAGTATTTT	CASSGLAGGPDTQYF
17	NA	TRBV7-2	TRBJ2-5	NA	TGTGCCAGCAGCTCTAGCCCCGGGGGTTCTTCGTGGGAGACCCAGTACTTC	CASSSSPGGSSWETQYF
16	TRBD1	TRBV7-9	TRBJ2-3	NA	TGTGCCAGCAGTCCCGGGACAGGGGGCGGCACAGATACGCAGTATTTT	CASSPGTGGGTDTQYF